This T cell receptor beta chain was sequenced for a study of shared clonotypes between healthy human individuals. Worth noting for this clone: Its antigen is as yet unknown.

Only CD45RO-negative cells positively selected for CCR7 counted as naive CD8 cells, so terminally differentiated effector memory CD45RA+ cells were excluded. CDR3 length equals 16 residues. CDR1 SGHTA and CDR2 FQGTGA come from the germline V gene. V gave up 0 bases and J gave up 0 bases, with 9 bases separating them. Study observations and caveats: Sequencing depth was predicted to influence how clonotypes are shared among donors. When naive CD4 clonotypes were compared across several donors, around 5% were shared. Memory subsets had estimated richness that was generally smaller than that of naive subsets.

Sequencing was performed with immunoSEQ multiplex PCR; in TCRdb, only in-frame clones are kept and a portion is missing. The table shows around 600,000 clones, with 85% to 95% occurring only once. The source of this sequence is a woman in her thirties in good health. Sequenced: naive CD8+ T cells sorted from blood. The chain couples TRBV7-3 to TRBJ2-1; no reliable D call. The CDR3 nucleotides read TGTGCCAGCAGCTTAACTAGGCGCAGCTCCTACAATGAGCAGTTCTTC. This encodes CASSLTRRSSYNEQFF.